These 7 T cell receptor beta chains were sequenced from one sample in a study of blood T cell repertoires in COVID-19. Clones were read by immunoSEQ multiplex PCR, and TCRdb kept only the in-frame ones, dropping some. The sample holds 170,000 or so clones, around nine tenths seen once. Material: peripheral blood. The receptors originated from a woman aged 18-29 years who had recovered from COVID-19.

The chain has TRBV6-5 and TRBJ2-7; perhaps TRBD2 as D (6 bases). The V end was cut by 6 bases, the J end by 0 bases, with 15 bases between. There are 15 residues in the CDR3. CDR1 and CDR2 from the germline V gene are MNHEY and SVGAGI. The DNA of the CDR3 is TGTGCCAGCAGCCCCGATGTGGGAGGCTCCTACGAGCAGTACTTC. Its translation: CASSPDVGGSYEQYF.

The CDR3 region has the DNA TGTGCCAGCACTCCCCCCGGGACAGGGGGTTCCGACTATCTCTACGAGCAGTACTTC. Amino acids: CASTPPGTGGSDYLYEQYF. V gene TRBV7-2 combines with J gene TRBJ2-7; TRBD1 agrees at 11 bases. J was trimmed by 3 bases and V by 7 bases; bases with no gene match: 20. Looked up from germline, CDR1 is SGHTA and CDR2 is FQGNSA. The CDR3 is 19 residues long.

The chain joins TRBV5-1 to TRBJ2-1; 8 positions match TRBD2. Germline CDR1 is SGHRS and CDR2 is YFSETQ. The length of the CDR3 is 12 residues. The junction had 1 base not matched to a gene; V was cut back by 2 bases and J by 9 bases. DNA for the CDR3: TGCGCCAGCAGCTTAAGCGGGAGTGAGCAGTTCTTC. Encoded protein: CASSLSGSEQFF.

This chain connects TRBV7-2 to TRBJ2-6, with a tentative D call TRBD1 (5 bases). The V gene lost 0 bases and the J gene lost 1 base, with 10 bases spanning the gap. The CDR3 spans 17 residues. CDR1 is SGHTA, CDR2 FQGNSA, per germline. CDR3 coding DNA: TGTGCCAGCAGCTTAGCCCCCCCAGGGTCTGGGGCCAACGTCCTGACTTTC. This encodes CASSLAPPGSGANVLTF.

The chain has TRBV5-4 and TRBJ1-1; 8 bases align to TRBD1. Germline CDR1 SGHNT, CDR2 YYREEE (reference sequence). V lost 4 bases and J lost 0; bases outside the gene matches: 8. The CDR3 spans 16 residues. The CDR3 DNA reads TGTGCCAGCAGCATGGGGGGGACAGGAATGAACACTGAAGCTTTCTTT. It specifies CASSMGGTGMNTEAFF.

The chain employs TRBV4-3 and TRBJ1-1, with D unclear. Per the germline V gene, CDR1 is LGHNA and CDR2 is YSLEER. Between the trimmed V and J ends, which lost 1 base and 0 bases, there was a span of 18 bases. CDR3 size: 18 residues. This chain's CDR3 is CASSQATPDTSMNTEAFF. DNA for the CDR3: TGCGCCAGCAGCCAAGCCACCCCCGATACGAGCATGAACACTGAAGCTTTCTTT.

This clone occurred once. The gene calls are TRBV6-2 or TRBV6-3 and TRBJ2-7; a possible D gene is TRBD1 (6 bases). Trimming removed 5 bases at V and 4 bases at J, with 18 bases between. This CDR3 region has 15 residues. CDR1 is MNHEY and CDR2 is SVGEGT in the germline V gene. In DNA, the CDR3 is TGTGCCAGCAGTGCGCAATCCGGGACACCTTACGAGCAGTACTTC. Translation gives CASSAQSGTPYEQYF.